A selection of T cell receptor beta chains follows, all from one sample in a study of blood T cell repertoires in COVID-19. Libraries were prepared by immunoSEQ multiplex PCR; TCRdb keeps only in-frame clonotypes and omits some of them. Of some 150,000 clones detected, just under 90% appear once; the ten largest clones hold approximately 10%. Sequencing input: peripheral blood. Source of these receptors: a woman older than 75 with acute or convalescent COVID-19. Both conserved end residues are trimmed from each CDR3.

V gene	CDR3 protein
TRBV7-2	ASSQGLALKTQY
TRBV2	ASSVGGGARQDTQY
TRBV6-4	ASSRDRGDSPLH
TRBV3-1/TRBV3-2	ASSHQYQPQH
TRBV12-3/TRBV12-4	ASSSTGNTEAF
TRBV7-2	ASSQFRQGVSVAF
TRBV5-1	ASSRDRGTYGYT
TRBV4-1	ASSQERQGVRGYT
TRBV6-2/TRBV6-3	ASSPRDRVLQPQH
TRBV7-2	ASSSNNGQGYGGYT
TRBV2	ASRPTGAGNTIY
TRBV5-1	ASSPPVASGGTDTQY
TRBV19	ASRQNPGQDYGYT
TRBV5-1	ASSLTGRVDEQY
TRBV5-1	ASGLGTRVAGNTIY
TRBV12-3/TRBV12-4	ASSLTVSYEQY
TRBV2	ASSSVSGGLKLF
TRBV7-8	ASSDDPYSSYGYT
TRBV30	AWAQGGEQY
TRBV4-1	ASSQDDRDSYNEKLF
TRBV6-5	ATGTGNSNQPQH
TRBV2	ASSPRTKGVQETQY
TRBV4-1	ASSQSPVHYEQY
TRBV6-2/TRBV6-3	ASSYSPTGNYGYT
TRBV5-1	ASSLAAGTGYGELF
TRBV19	ASIAKDRTHYYGYT
TRBV2	ASSELGAYQPQH
TRBV6-5	ASSYAQGVTEAF
TRBV19	ASSISGTGGTEAF
TRBV4-3	ASSQDWARGGADTEAF
TRBV2	ASTAGLAGGETQY
TRBV5-1	ASSPLLSYNEQF
TRBV7-8	ASSPRTGAYDGYT
TRBV15	ATSRDRDNQPQH
TRBV5-1	ASSPGTSGGSYEQY
TRBV3-1/TRBV3-2	ASSHDQGIGENTEAF
TRBV5-4	ASSSTGLRETQY
TRBV7-2	ASSPRQGSGYEQY
TRBV9	ASSAGGGETQY
TRBV4-2	ASSLEEGRLGQEETQY
TRBV5-1	ASSWDSDYGYT